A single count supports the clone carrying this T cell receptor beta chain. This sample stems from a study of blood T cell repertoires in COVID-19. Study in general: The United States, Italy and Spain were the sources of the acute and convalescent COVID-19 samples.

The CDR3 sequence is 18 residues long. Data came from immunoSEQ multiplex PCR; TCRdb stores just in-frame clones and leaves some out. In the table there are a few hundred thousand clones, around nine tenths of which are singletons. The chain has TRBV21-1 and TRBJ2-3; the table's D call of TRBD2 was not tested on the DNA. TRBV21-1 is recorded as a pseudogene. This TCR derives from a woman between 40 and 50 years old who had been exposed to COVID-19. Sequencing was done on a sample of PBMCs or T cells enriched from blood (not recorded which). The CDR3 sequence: CASSPPRASGGRTDTQYF. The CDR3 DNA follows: TGTGCCAGCAGCCCCCCCCGGGCTAGCGGGGGCCGCACAGATACGCAGTATTTT.